This T cell receptor beta chain was identified during a study of T cell changes during pregnancy in multiple sclerosis. Germline values: CDR1 MGHDK, CDR2 SYGVNS. This CDR3 has 15 residues. Germline trimming cut 4 bases from V and 4 bases from J; bases unmatched to any gene: 7. Here immunoSEQ multiplex PCR was the method, and the copy in TCRdb shows in-frame clones only, minus some. Among 90,000 to 95,000 clones listed, around 93% were seen once. The chain employs TRBV25-1 and TRBJ2-1, with 7 positions matching TRBD2. Sequencing used peripheral blood, obtained in the third trimester of pregnancy. This TCR came from a female donor with multiple sclerosis, enrolled in a pregnancy study. CDR3 nucleotides: TGTGCCAGCAGTGGCCCTAGCGGCCCTTACAATGAGCAGTTCTTC. It is translated as CASSGPSGPYNEQFF.